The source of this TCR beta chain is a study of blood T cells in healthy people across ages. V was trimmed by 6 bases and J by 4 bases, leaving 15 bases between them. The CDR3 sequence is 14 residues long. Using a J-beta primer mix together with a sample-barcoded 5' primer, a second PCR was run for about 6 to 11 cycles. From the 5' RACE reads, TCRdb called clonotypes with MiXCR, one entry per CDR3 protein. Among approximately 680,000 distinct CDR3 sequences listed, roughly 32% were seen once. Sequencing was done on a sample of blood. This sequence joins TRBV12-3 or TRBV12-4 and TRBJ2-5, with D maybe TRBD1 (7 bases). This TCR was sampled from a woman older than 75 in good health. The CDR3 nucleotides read TGTGCCAGCAGATACGGGACAGCGGGAGAGACCCAGTACTTC. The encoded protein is CASRYGTAGETQYF.